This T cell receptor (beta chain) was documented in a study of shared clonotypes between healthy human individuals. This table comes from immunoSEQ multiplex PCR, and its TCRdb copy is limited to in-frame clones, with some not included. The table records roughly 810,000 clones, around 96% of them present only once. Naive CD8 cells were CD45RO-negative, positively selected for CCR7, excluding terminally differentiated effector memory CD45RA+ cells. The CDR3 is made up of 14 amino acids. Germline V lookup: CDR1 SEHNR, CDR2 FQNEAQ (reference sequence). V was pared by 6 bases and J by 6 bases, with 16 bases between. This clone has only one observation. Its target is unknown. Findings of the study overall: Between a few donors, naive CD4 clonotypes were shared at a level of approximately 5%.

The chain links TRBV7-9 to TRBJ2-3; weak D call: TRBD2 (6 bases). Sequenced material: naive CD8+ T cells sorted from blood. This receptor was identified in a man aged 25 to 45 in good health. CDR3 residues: CASREGLDGDTQYF. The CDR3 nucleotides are TGTGCCAGCAGGGAGGGCCTAGATGGGGATACGCAGTATTTT.